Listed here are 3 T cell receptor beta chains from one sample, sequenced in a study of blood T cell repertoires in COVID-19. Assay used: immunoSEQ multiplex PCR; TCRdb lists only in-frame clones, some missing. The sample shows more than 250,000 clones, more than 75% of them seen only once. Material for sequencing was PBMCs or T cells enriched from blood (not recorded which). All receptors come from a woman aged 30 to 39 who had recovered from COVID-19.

The CDR3 DNA is TGCGCCAGCAGCCGCCAGACAGGGGCCAGCTCTGGAAACACCATATATTTT. It encodes CASSRQTGASSGNTIYF. The V gene is TRBV4-3, the J gene TRBJ1-3; 8 bases match TRBD1. CDR1 and CDR2 (germline): LGHNA, YSLEER. CDR3 length: 17 residues. The trim removed 4 bases at V and 0 bases at J, leaving 8 bases unmatched.

The CDR3 loop is CASSPAGGTEAFF. CDR3 in DNA: TGTGCCAGCTCACCGGCGGGGGGGACTGAAGCTTTCTTT. The chain carries TRBV18 and TRBJ1-1; maybe TRBD1 (5 bases). The CDR3 totals 13 residues. Trimming took 3 bases from V and 5 from J, leaving 10 bases between them. CDR1 KGHSH and CDR2 LQKENI come from the germline V gene.

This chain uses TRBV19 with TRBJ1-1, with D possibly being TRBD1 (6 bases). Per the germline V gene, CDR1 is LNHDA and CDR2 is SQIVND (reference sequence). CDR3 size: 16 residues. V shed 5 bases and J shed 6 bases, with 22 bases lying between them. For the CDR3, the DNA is TGTGCCAGTAGTTCTGTCCACAGGGTCGGTTCCGCTGAAGCTTTCTTT. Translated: CASSSVHRVGSAEAFF. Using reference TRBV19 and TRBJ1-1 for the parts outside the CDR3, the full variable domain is DGGITQSPKYLFRKEGQNVTLSCEQNLNHDAMYWYRQDPGQGLRLIYYSQIVNDFQKGDIAEGYSVSREKKESFPLTVTSAQKNPTAFYLCASSSVHRVGSAEAFFGQGTRLTVV.